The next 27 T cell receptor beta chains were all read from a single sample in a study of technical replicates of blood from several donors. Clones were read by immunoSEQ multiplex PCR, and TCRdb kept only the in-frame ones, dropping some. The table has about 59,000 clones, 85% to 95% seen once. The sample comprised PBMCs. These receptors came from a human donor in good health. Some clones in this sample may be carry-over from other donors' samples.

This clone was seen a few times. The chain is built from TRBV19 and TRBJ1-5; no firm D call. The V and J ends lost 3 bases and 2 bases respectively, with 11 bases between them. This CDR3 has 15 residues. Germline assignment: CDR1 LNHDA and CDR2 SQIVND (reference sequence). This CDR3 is CASSMRGSGNQPQHF. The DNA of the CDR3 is TGTGCCAGTAGTATGCGGGGTAGCGGCAATCAGCCCCAGCATTTT.

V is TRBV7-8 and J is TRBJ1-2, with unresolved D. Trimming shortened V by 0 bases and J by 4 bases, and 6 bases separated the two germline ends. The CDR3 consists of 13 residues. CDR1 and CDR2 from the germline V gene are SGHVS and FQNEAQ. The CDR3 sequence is CASSLASLYGYTF. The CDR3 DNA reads TGTGCCAGCAGCTTAGCGAGCCTCTATGGCTACACCTTC.

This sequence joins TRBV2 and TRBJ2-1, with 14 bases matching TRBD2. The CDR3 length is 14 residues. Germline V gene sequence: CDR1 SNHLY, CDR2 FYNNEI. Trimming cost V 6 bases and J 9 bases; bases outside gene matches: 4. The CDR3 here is CASRTSGGAIEQFF. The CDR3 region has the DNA TGTGCCAGCAGGACTAGCGGGGGGGCCATTGAGCAGTTCTTC.

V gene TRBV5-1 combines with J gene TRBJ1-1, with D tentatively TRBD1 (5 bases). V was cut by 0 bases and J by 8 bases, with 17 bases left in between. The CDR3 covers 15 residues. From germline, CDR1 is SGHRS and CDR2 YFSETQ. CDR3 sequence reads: CASSLGGDPTAEAFF. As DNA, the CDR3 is TGCGCCAGCAGCTTGGGGGGGGACCCTACAGCAGAAGCTTTCTTT.

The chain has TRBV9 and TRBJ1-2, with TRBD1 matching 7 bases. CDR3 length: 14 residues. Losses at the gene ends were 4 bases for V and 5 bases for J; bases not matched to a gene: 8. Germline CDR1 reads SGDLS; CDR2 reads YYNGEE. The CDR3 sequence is CASSPHTGEYGYTF. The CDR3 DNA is TGTGCCAGCAGCCCTCATACAGGGGAGTATGGCTACACCTTC.

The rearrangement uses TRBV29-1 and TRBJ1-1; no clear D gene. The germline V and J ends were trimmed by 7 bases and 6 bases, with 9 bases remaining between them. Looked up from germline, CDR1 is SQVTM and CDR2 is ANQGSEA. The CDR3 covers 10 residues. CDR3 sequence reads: CSAGQAEAFF. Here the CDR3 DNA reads TGCAGCGCAGGCCAAGCTGAAGCTTTCTTT.

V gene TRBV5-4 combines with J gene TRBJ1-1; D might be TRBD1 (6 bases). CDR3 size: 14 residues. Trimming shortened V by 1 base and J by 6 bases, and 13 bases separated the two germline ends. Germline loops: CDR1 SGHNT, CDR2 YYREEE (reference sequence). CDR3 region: CASSLMDRSAEAFF. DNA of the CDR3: TGTGCCAGCAGCTTGATGGACAGAAGCGCTGAAGCTTTCTTT.

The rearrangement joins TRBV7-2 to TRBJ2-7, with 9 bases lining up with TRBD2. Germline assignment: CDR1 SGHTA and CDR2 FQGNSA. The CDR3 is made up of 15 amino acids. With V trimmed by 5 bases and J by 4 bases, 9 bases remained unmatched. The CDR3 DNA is TGTGCCAGCAGCGATCCGGGACTAGCTCCTTACGAGCAGTACTTC. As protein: CASSDPGLAPYEQYF. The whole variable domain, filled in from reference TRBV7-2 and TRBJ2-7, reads GAGVSQSPSNKVTEKGKDVELRCDPISGHTALYWYRQSLGQGLEFLIYFQGNSAPDKSGLPSDRFSAERTGGSVSTLTIQRTQQEDSAVYLCASSDPGLAPYEQYFGPGTRLTVT.

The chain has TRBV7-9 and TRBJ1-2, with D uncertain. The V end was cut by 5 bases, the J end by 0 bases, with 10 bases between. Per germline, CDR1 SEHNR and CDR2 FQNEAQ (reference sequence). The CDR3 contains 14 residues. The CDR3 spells CASSVDGANYGYTF. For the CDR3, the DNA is TGTGCCAGCAGCGTAGACGGGGCTAACTATGGCTACACCTTC.

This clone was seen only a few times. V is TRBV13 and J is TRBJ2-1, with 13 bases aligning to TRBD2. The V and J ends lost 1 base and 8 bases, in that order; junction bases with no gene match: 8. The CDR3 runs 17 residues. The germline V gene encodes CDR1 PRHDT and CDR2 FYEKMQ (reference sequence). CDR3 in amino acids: CASSLVPRTSGRHEQFF. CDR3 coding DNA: TGTGCCAGCAGCTTAGTTCCCCGGACTAGCGGGAGACATGAGCAGTTCTTC. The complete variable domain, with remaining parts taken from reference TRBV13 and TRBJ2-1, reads AAGVIQSPRHLIKEKRETATLKCYPIPRHDTVYWYQQGPGQDPQFLISFYEKMQSDKGSIPDRFSAQQFSDYHSELNMSSLELGDSALYFCASSLVPRTSGRHEQFFGPGTRLTVL.

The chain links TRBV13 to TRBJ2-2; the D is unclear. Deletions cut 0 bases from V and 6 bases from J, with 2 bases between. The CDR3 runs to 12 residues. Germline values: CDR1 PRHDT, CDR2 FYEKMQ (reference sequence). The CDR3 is CASSLGSGELFF. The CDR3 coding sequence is TGTGCCAGCAGCTTAGGCTCCGGGGAGCTGTTTTTT.

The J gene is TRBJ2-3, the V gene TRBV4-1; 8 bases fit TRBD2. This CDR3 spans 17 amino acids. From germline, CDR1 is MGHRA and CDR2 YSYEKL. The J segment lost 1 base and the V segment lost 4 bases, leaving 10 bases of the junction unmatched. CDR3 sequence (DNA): TGCGCCAGCAGCCCCCTGAGTGTCGGGAGGGGCACAGATACGCAGTATTTT. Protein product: CASSPLSVGRGTDTQYF.

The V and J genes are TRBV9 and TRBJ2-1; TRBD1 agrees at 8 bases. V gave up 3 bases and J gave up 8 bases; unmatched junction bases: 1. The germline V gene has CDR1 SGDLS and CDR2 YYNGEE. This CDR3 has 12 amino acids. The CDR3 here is CASSADRDEQFF. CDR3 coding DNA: TGTGCCAGCAGCGCGGACAGGGATGAGCAGTTCTTC.

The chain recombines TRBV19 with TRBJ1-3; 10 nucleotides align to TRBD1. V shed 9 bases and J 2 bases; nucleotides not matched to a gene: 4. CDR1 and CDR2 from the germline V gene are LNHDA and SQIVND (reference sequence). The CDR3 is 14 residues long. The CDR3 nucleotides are TGTGCCAGCCTAGACAGGGGGCCTGGAAACACCATATATTTT. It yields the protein CASLDRGPGNTIYF.

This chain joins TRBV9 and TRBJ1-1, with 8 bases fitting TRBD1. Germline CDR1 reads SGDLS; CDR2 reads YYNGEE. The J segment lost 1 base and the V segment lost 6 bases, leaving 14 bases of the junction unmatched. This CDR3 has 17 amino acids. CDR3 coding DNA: TGTGCCAGCACCCCCGGGACAGGTCCCTTTCCGAACACTGAAGCTTTCTTT. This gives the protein CASTPGTGPFPNTEAFF.

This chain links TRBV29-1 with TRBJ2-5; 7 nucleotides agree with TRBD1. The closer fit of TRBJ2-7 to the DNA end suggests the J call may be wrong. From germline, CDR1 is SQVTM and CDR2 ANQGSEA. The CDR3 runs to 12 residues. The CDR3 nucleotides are TGCAGCGCCCGGGACAGCTCCTACGAGCAGTACTTC. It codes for CSARDSSYEQYF.

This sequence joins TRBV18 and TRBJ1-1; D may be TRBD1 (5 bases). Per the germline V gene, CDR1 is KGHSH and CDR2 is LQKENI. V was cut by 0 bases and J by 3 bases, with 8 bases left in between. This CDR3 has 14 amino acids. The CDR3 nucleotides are TGTGCCAGCTCACCACCAGACAGCTACACTGAAGCTTTCTTT. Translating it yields CASSPPDSYTEAFF.

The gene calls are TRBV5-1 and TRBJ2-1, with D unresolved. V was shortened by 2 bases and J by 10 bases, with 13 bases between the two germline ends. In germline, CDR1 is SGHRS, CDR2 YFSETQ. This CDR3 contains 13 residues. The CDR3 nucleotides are TGCGCCAGCAGCTTTGGGCAGTTCGACGAGCAGTTCTTC. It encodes CASSFGQFDEQFF. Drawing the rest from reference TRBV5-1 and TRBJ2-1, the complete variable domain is KAGVTQTPRYLIKTRGQQVTLSCSPISGHRSVSWYQQTPGQGLQFLFEYFSETQRNKGNFPGRFSGRQFSNSRSEMNVSTLELGDSALYLCASSFGQFDEQFFGPGTRLTVL.

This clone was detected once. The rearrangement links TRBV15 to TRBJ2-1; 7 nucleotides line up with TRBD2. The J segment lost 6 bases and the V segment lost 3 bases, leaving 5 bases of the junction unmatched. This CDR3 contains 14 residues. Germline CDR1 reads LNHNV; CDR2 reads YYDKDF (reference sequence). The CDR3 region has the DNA TGTGCCACCAGCAGGACAGCTAGCGGCAATGAGCAGTTCTTC. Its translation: CATSRTASGNEQFF.

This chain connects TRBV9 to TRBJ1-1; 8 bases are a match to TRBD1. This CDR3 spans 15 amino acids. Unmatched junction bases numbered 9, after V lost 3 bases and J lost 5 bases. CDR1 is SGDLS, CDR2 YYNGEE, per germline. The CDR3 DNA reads TGTGCCAGCAGCGCCCGACAGGGGATAATAACTGAAGCTTTCTTT. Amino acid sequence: CASSARQGIITEAFF.

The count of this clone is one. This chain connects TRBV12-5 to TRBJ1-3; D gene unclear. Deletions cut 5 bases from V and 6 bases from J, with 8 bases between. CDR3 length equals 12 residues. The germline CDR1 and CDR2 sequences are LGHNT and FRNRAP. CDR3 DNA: TGTGCTAGTGGTGTCAATTTAAACACCATATATTTT. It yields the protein CASGVNLNTIYF.

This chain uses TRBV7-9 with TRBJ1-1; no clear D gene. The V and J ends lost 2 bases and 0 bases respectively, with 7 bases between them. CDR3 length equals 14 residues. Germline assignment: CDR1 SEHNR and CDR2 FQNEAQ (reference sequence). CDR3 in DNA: TGTGCCAGCAGCTTACGGTCGATGAACACTGAAGCTTTCTTT. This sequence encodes CASSLRSMNTEAFF.

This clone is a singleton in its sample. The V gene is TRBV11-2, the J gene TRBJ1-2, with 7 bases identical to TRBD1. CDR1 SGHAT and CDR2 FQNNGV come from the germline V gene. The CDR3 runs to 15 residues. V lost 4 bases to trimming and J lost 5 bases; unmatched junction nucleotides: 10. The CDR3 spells CASSYGTAFTYGYTF. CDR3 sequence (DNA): TGTGCCAGCAGCTATGGGACAGCTTTTACTTATGGCTACACCTTC.

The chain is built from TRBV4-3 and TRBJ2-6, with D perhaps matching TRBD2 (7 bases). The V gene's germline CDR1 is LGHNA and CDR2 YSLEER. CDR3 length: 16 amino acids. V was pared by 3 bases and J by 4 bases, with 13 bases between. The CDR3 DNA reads TGCGCCAGCAGCCAGATCGGGGGGACAGGGGCCAACGTCCTGACTTTC. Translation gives CASSQIGGTGANVLTF.

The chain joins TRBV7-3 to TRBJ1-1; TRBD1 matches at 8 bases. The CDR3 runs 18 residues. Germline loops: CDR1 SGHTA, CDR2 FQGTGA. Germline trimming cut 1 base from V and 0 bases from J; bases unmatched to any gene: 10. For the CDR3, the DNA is TGTGCCAGCAGCTTAAGGGGGGGGACAGGTCTTTTGAACACTGAAGCTTTCTTT. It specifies CASSLRGGTGLLNTEAFF.

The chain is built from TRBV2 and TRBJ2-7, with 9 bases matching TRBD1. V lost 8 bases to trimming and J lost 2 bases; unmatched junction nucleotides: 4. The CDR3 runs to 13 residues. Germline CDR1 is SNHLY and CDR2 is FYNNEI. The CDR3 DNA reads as TGTGCCAGCCGGGACAGGGCCACCTACGAGCAGTACTTC. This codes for CASRDRATYEQYF.

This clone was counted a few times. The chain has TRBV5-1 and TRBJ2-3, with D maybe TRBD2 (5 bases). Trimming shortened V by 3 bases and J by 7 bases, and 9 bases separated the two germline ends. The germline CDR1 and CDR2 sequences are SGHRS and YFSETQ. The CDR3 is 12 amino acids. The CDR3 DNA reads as TGCGCCAGCAGCTCCACCGGGAATACGCAGTATTTT. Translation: CASSSTGNTQYF. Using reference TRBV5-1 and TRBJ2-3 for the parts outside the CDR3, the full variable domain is KAGVTQTPRYLIKTRGQQVTLSCSPISGHRSVSWYQQTPGQGLQFLFEYFSETQRNKGNFPGRFSGRQFSNSRSEMNVSTLELGDSALYLCASSSTGNTQYFGPGTRLTVL.